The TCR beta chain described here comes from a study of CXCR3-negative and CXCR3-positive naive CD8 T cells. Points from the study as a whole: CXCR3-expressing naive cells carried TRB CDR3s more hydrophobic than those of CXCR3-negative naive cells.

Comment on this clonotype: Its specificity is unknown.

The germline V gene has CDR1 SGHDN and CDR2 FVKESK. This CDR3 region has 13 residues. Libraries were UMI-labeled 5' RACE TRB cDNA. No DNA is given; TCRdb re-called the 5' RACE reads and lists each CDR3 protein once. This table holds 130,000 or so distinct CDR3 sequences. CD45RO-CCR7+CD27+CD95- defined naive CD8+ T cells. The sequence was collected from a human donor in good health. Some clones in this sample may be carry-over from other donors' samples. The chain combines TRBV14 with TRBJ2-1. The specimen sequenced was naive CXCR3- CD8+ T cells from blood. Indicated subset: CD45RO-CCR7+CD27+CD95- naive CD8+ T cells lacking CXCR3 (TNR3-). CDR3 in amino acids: CASSQVHPGEQFF.